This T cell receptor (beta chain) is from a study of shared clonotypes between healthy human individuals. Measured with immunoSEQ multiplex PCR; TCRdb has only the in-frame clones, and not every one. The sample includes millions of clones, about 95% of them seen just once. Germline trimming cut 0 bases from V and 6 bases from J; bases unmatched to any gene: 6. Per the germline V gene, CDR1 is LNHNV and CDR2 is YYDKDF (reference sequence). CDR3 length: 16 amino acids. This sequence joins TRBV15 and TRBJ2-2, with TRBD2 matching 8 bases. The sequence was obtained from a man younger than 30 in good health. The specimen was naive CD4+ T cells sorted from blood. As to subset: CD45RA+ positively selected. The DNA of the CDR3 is TGTGCCACCAGCAGAGAAGGCGGGAGGAGTCCCGGGGAGCTGTTTTTT. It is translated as CATSREGGRSPGELFF.